The present entry profiles one TCR beta chain with its context. This CDR3 has 15 amino acids. Looked up from germline, CDR1 is GTSNPN and CDR2 is SVGIG (reference sequence). V was trimmed by 4 bases and J by 7 bases, leaving 20 bases between them. Some clones are missing from TCRdb's copy, which holds only in-frame ones; the method was immunoSEQ multiplex PCR. Seen here are 95,000 to 110,000 clones, about 90% observed once, and the top ten hold 8% to 9.5%. The source of the sample is a study of T cell responses to AZD1222 COVID-19 vaccine. J is TRBJ2-1 and V is TRBV30; the D gene is possibly TRBD2 (6 bases). The sequence derives from an adult who received the AZD1222 COVID-19 vaccine. Sequences were derived from peripheral blood, sampled 28 days after the second AZD1222 dose. The CDR3 region has the DNA TGTGCCTGGAACAAGTTAGCGGCGTCGGGAAATGAGCAGTTCTTC. Its protein is CAWNKLAASGNEQFF. The variable domain in full, completed from reference TRBV30 and TRBJ2-1, reads SQTIHQWPATLVQPVGSPLSLECTVEGTSNPNLYWYRQAAGRGLQLLFYSVGIGQISSEVPQNLSASRPQDRQFILSSKKLLLSDSGFYLCAWNKLAASGNEQFFGPGTRLTVL.